The 21 T cell receptor beta chains reported below all come from one sample, sequenced in a study of shared T cell receptors in the human thymus. Repertoires were generated with immunoSEQ multiplex PCR, while TCRdb's copy carries only in-frame clones and drops some. The sample includes 600,000 or so clones, more than 70% of them seen just once. These records were also assigned to another study, of human thymus T cells.

Sequenced input: thymocytes. Receptors were obtained from a boy younger than two with a congenital heart defect.

V usage is TRBV5-4 and J usage is TRBJ2-5, with 9 positions matching TRBD1. The CDR3 has 16 amino acids. Per the germline V gene, CDR1 is SGHNT and CDR2 is YYREEE (reference sequence). V lost 0 bases and J lost 5; bases outside the gene matches: 8. The CDR3, as DNA: TGTGCCAGCAGCTTGGTCGGGGGACAGGGTGGGGAGACCCAGTACTTC. This encodes CASSLVGGQGGETQYF.

This clone was recorded only once. This chain joins TRBV6-5 and TRBJ1-1; no definite D call. The V and J ends lost 9 bases and 2 bases respectively, with 13 bases between them. Germline CDR1 is MNHEY and CDR2 is SVGAGI. This CDR3 has 13 residues. CDR3 nucleotides: TGTGCCAGGGTTCGCGGTCTCAACACTGAAGCTTTCTTT. This sequence encodes CARVRGLNTEAFF.

V usage is TRBV6-6 and J usage is TRBJ1-1, with D tentatively TRBD1 (5 bases). This CDR3 is 12 amino acids long. The V end was cut by 4 bases, the J end by 9 bases, with 12 bases between. The V gene's germline CDR1 is MNHNY and CDR2 SVGAGI (reference sequence). CDR3 protein: CASSLRGGKAFF. DNA of the CDR3: TGTGCCAGCAGTTTACGGGGGGGGAAAGCTTTCTTT.

The chain employs TRBV9 and TRBJ2-2; 7 bases fit TRBD2. Germline CDR1 SGDLS, CDR2 YYNGEE. This CDR3 spans 17 amino acids. Losses at the gene ends were 3 bases for V and 4 bases for J; bases not matched to a gene: 12. The CDR3 DNA reads as TGTGCCAGCAGCGGCCCTTTGGCGGGGAGGGGCACCGGGGAGCTGTTTTTT. Translated: CASSGPLAGRGTGELFF.

V usage is TRBV25-1 and J usage is TRBJ2-1, with TRBD1 identical over 9 bases. From germline, CDR1 is MGHDK and CDR2 SYGVNS. The V gene end was trimmed by 4 bases and the J gene end by 6 bases; junction bases not matched to a gene: 16. CDR3 length equals 18 residues. CDR3 in amino acids: CASSVKSSWDREGNEQFF. CDR3 nucleotide sequence: TGTGCCAGCAGTGTTAAAAGTTCATGGGACAGGGAAGGCAATGAGCAGTTCTTC. The full variable domain, completed using reference TRBV25-1 and TRBJ2-1, is EADIYQTPRYLVIGTGKKITLECSQTMGHDKMYWYQQDPGMELHLIHYSYGVNSTEKGDLSSESTVSRIRTEHFPLTLESARPSHTSQYLCASSVKSSWDREGNEQFFGPGTRLTVL.

V usage is TRBV7-2 and J usage is TRBJ2-3, with TRBD1 matching over 7 bases. The CDR3 covers 13 residues. Germline CDR1 is SGHTA and CDR2 is FQGNSA. Trimming removed 5 bases from V and 9 bases from J; junction bases left unmatched: 8. This chain's CDR3 is CASSPEDRITQYF. The DNA for the CDR3 is TGTGCCAGCAGCCCCGAGGACAGGATAACGCAGTATTTT.

V usage is TRBV30 and J usage is TRBJ2-2; 10 bases are shared with TRBD1. Per germline, CDR1 GTSNPN and CDR2 SVGIG (reference sequence). V lost 2 bases and J lost 3; bases outside the gene matches: 12. The CDR3 spans 18 residues. CDR3 region: CAWSSRQGAHVDTGELFF. The CDR3 DNA sequence: TGTGCCTGGAGTTCAAGACAGGGGGCGCACGTTGACACCGGGGAGCTGTTTTTT.

The chain is built from TRBV28 and TRBJ1-1; D gene unclear. The CDR3 is 14 amino acids. Germline V gene lookup returns CDR1 MDHEN and CDR2 SYDVKM. V was cut by 1 base and J by 2 bases, with 8 bases left in between. The CDR3 protein is CASSLSTSNTEAFF. The CDR3 DNA sequence: TGTGCCAGCAGTTTATCTACTAGTAACACTGAAGCTTTCTTT.

The chain employs TRBV15 and TRBJ2-5; weak D call: TRBD2 (6 bases). Germline-derived CDR1 and CDR2 are LNHNV and YYDKDF (reference sequence). The CDR3 is made up of 16 amino acids. The ends were cut back, 4 bases at V and 2 bases at J, with 17 bases in the middle. Here the CDR3 reads CATSNLGKGGQETQYF. DNA for the CDR3: TGTGCCACCAGCAATTTAGGGAAAGGAGGGCAAGAGACCCAGTACTTC.

This chain uses TRBV5-1 with TRBJ1-2; D perhaps matches TRBD1 (5 bases). The germline V gene has CDR1 SGHRS and CDR2 YFSETQ. Trimming removed 6 bases from V and 2 bases from J, with 11 bases in between. The CDR3 is made up of 13 amino acids. The chain's CDR3 is CASTPGANYGYTF. Here the CDR3 DNA reads TGCGCCAGCACCCCTGGGGCCAACTATGGCTACACCTTC.

The rearrangement links TRBV2 to TRBJ2-7; TRBD1 aligns across 9 bases. The CDR3 length is 12 residues. The trim removed 10 bases at V and 3 bases at J, leaving 4 bases unmatched. CDR1 and CDR2 from the germline V gene are SNHLY and FYNNEI. CDR3: CATGTGSYEQYF. CDR3 in DNA: TGTGCCACGGGGACAGGGAGCTACGAGCAGTACTTC.

V gene TRBV30 combines with J gene TRBJ1-4; TRBD1 is a possible D gene (5 bases). Trimming pared 5 bases from V and 5 bases from J, leaving 12 bases between. Per germline, CDR1 GTSNPN and CDR2 SVGIG (reference sequence). The CDR3 has 13 residues. The CDR3 DNA sequence: TGTGCCTGGGGTCAGGGTAGGAATGAAAAACTGTTTTTT. It encodes CAWGQGRNEKLFF. The full variable domain, its missing parts supplied by reference TRBV30 and TRBJ1-4, is SQTIHQWPATLVQPVGSPLSLECTVEGTSNPNLYWYRQAAGRGLQLLFYSVGIGQISSEVPQNLSASRPQDRQFILSSKKLLLSDSGFYLCAWGQGRNEKLFFGSGTQLSVL.

This rearrangement joins TRBV27 to TRBJ2-7, with TRBD2 matching over 8 bases. Germline CDR1 is MNHEY and CDR2 is SMNVEV (reference sequence). Trimming at V came to 5 bases and at J to 2 bases, leaving 8 bases not matched to a gene. The length of the CDR3 is 15 residues. CDR3 sequence (DNA): TGTGCCAGCAGTCGCGCTCGACTAGCGCCCTACGAGCAGTACTTC. Translated, it gives CASSRARLAPYEQYF.

V gene TRBV6-1 combines with J gene TRBJ1-2, with 7 bases aligning to TRBD1. The germline V gene has CDR1 MNHNS and CDR2 SASEGT. The CDR3 sequence is 15 residues long. V shed 8 bases and J 4 bases; nucleotides not matched to a gene: 13. The CDR3 DNA reads TGTGCCAGCCGCCCCCACCTCGACAGGGTCTATGGCTACACCTTC. This gives the protein CASRPHLDRVYGYTF.

The chain joins TRBV7-6 to TRBJ2-7, with 9 bases aligning to TRBD1. CDR3 length: 16 residues. With 3 bases clipped from V and 4 bases from J, the junction kept 10 bases outside the gene matches. Germline V gives CDR1 SGHVS, CDR2 FNYEAQ. The CDR3 DNA reads TGTGCCAGCAGCTTGGGCTCCGGGACAGGGTATTACGAGCAGTACTTC. Amino acid sequence: CASSLGSGTGYYEQYF. Looking up the rest from reference TRBV7-6 and TRBJ2-7 gives the full variable domain: GAGVSQSPRYKVTKRGQDVALRCDPISGHVSLYWYRQALGQGPEFLTYFNYEAQQDKSGLPNDRFSAERPEGSISTLTIQRTEQRDSAMYRCASSLGSGTGYYEQYFGPGTRLTVT.

This rearrangement joins TRBV7-6 to TRBJ2-1, with D possibly TRBD2 on 5 matching bases. Per germline, CDR1 SGHVS and CDR2 FNYEAQ. Trimming pared 1 base from V and 10 bases from J, leaving 8 bases between. The CDR3 covers 12 residues. CDR3 sequence: CASSLGGGEQFF. Written as DNA, the CDR3 is TGTGCCAGCAGCTTAGGTGGCGGGGAGCAGTTCTTC.

The chain couples TRBV20-1 to TRBJ2-7, with D unclear. V lost 3 bases and J lost 7, with 10 bases in between. This CDR3 is built from 11 residues. Germline lookup yields CDR1 DFQATT and CDR2 SNEGSKA (reference sequence). CDR3 nucleotide sequence: TGCAGTGCTAGGCCTCAGGAAGAGCAGTACTTC. Translating it yields CSARPQEEQYF.

This clone came up once. The chain uses TRBV28 and TRBJ1-5; 8 positions agree with TRBD1. With V trimmed by 6 bases and J by 4 bases, 5 bases remained unmatched. CDR1 is MDHEN, CDR2 SYDVKM, per germline. The CDR3 has 14 residues. CDR3 bases: TGTGCCAGCAGACGGACAGGGTTAAATCAGCCCCAGCATTTT. Translated: CASRRTGLNQPQHF.

This chain connects TRBV7-2 to TRBJ1-2; D is perhaps TRBD1 (6 bases). Germline assignment: CDR1 SGHTA and CDR2 FQGNSA. The CDR3 contains 15 residues. V was clipped by 1 base and J by 2 bases, with 11 bases between them. The CDR3 sequence is CASSLVQGGNYGYTF. The CDR3 bases are TGTGCCAGCAGCTTAGTACAGGGTGGAAACTATGGCTACACCTTC.

The chain combines TRBV2 with TRBJ1-6, with 10 bases that match TRBD1. The CDR3 has 14 residues. The ends lost 5 bases at V and 11 bases at J; junction bases unmatched: 6. Germline lookup yields CDR1 SNHLY and CDR2 FYNNEI. The chain's CDR3 is CASSPGQGTTPLHF. The DNA for the CDR3 is TGTGCCAGCAGTCCGGGACAGGGGACCACACCCCTCCACTTT. Supplemented by reference TRBV2 and TRBJ1-6, the full variable domain reads EPEVTQTPSHQVTQMGQEVILRCVPISNHLYFYWYRQILGQKVEFLVSFYNNEISEKSEIFDDQFSVERPDGSNFTLKIRSTKLEDSAMYFCASSPGQGTTPLHFGNGTRLTVT.

The rearrangement joins TRBV7-6 to TRBJ1-6; D gene ambiguous. Trimming took 1 base from V and 7 from J, leaving 17 bases between them. The CDR3 has 17 amino acids. Germline values: CDR1 SGHVS, CDR2 FNYEAQ. The CDR3 DNA reads TGTGCCAGCAGCTTAGGAGGTGCTAGACTGGAGAATTCACCCCTCCACTTT. It codes for CASSLGGARLENSPLHF.